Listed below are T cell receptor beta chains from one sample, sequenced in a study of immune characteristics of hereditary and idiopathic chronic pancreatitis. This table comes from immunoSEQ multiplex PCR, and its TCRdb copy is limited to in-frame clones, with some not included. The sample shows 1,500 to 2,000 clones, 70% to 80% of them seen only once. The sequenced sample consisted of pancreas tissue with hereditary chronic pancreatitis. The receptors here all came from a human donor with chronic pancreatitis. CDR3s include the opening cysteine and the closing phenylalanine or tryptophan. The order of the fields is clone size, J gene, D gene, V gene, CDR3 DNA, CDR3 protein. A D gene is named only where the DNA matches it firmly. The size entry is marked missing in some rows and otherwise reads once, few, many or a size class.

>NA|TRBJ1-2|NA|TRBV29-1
TGCAGCGTTGAAGATTCTGGAGGGGGCTACACCTTC
CSVEDSGGGYTF
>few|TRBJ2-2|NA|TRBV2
TGTGCCAGCAGGGGGCTCGGTAATGAGCTGTTTTTT
CASRGLGNELFF
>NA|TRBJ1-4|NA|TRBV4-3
TGCGCCAGCAGCCAAGAAGGGGGGGTCCTTAATGAAAAACTGTTTTTT
CASSQEGGVLNEKLFF
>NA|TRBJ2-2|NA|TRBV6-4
TGTGCCAGCAGTGACTCGGACTACACCGGGGAGCTGTTTTTT
CASSDSDYTGELFF
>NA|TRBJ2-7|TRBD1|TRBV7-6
TGTGCCAGCAGCTTAGGCGGGGACAGGCCCTACGAGCAGTACTTC
CASSLGGDRPYEQYF
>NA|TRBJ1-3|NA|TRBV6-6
TGTGCCAGCAGGGCGGGGAGCTCTGGAAACACCATATATTTT
CASRAGSSGNTIYF
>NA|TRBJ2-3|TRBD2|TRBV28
TGTGCCAGCAGTTTACCAAAGTGGCAGCGGGACACAGATACGCAGTATTTT
CASSLPKWQRDTDTQYF
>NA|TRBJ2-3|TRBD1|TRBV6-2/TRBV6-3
TGTGCCAGCAGTCGACAGGGCCCCACAGATACGCAGTATTTT
CASSRQGPTDTQYF
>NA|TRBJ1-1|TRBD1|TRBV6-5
TGTGCCAGCAGTCCCAGGACAGGGGAGACTGAAGCTTTCTTT
CASSPRTGETEAFF
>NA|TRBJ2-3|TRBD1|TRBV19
TGTGCCACCTCGGGACAGGGGGCAGGGGTTACGCAGTATTTT
CATSGQGAGVTQYF
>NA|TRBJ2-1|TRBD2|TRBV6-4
TGTGCCAGCAGTGTGTCTACTAGCGGGGGGTACAATGAGCAGTTCTTC
CASSVSTSGGYNEQFF
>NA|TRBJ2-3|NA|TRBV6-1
TGTGCCAGCAGTGAAGTCCAAGGGGGCACAGATACGCAGTATTTT
CASSEVQGGTDTQYF
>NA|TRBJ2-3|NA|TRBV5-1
TGCGCCAGCAGCGTTAACCCGAGAGAGGCAGATACGCAGTATTTT
CASSVNPREADTQYF
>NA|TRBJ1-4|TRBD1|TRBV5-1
TGCGCCAGCAGCTTGACCGGGACAGGGGATGAAAAACTGTTTTTT
CASSLTGTGDEKLFF
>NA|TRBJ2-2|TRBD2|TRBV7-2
TGTGCCAGCAGCCTGCTCAACCCCGGGGGGGGAAACACCGGGGAGCTGTTTTTT
CASSLLNPGGGNTGELFF
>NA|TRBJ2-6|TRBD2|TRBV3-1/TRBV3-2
TGTGCCAGCAGCCCTAAGGGACTAGCTCGGAGGAGCGGGGCCAACGTCCTGACTTTC
CASSPKGLARRSGANVLTF
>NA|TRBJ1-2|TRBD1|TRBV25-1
TGTGCCAGTGGACAGGGTTATGGCTACACCTTC
CASGQGYGYTF
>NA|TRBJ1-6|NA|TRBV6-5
TGTGCCAGCTCACCCAGGGAAGGGGAAGCTTCACCCCTCCACTTT
CASSPREGEASPLHF
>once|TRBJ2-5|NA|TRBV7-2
TGTGCCAGCAGCTTAGGTCCCGTCAGTAGAGAGACCCAGTACTTC
CASSLGPVSRETQYF
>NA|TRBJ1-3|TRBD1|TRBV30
TGTGCCTGGAGTACACAGGGGGCTCACACCATATATTTT
CAWSTQGAHTIYF
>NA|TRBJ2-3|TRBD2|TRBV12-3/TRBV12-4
TGTGCCAGCAGCACCGGGGGGGCAGATACGCAGTATTTT
CASSTGGADTQYF
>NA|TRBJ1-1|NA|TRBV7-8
TGTGCCAGCAGCTCCGGGGCGGGGGGGCCAGGGACTGAAGCTTTCTTT
CASSSGAGGPGTEAFF
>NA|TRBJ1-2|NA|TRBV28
TGTGCCAGCAGTTTATGGGAGGGCCCTAATGGTGGCTACACCTTC
CASSLWEGPNGGYTF
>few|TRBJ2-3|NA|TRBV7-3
TGTGCCAGCAGCTTAGAACCTCTAGCAACAGATACGCAGTATTTT
CASSLEPLATDTQYF
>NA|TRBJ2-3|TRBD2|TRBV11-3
TGTGCCAGCAGCCCAAGCATGGCCCTAGCGGGGGGGCCGGATACGCAGTATTTT
CASSPSMALAGGPDTQYF
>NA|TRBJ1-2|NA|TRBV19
TGTGCCAGTACCCCGGGGTTGGACGGCAGCTATGGCTACACCTTC
CASTPGLDGSYGYTF
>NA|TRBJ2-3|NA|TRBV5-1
TGCGCCAGCAGCTCCCTATCTGCTAGCACAGATACGCAGTATTTT
CASSSLSASTDTQYF
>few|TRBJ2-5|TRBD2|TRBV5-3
TGTGCCAGAAGCACACTAGCGGGGTACCAAGAGACCCAGTACTTC
CARSTLAGYQETQYF
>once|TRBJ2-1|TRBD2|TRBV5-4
TGTGCCAGCAGCTTGGAGTTGGCACTAGCGGGGGGGGTGTATGAGCAGTTCTTC
CASSLELALAGGVYEQFF
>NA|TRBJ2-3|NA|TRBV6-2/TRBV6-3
TGTGCCAGCAGCGGGGACTTTAGCACAGATACGCAGTATTTT
CASSGDFSTDTQYF
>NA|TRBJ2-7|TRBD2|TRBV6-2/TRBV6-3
TGTGCCAGCAGTTACGGGACTAACTCCTACGAGCAGTACTTC
CASSYGTNSYEQYF
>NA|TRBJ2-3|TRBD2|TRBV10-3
TGTGCCATCAGTGAGTCCGGGACTAGCGGGGTTCCAGAGACAGATACGCAGTATTTT
CAISESGTSGVPETDTQYF
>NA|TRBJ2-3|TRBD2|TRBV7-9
TGTGCCAGCAGCTCGACTAGCGGAAACACAGATACGCAGTATTTT
CASSSTSGNTDTQYF
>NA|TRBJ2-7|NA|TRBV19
TGTGCCAGTAGTAAGGATATCGGGAGATACGAGCAGTACTTC
CASSKDIGRYEQYF
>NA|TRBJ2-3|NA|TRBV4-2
TGTGCCAGCAGCCAATGGGCAGCGAAATCTAGCACAGATACGCAGTATTTT
CASSQWAAKSSTDTQYF
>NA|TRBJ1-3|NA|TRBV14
TGTGCCAGCAGCCAAGAACCGACTGGAAACACCATATATTTT
CASSQEPTGNTIYF
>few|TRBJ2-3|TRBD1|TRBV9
TGTGCCAGCAGCGTAGGATTGGGACAGGGGGTAGATACGCAGTATTTT
CASSVGLGQGVDTQYF
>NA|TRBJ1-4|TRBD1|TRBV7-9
TGTGCCAGCAGCAGGGACAGGGGGCGCGCGGCTAATGAAAAACTGTTTTTT
CASSRDRGRAANEKLFF
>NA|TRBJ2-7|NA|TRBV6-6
TGTGCCAGCAGTTCCACAGGGTTACCATCCTACGAGCAGTACTTC
CASSSTGLPSYEQYF
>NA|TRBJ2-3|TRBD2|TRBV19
TGTGCCAGTAGTATTTCACTAGCGGGGGGGCAGGATACGCAGTATTTT
CASSISLAGGQDTQYF
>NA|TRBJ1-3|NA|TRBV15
TGTGCCACCAGCGACAGTGGCCACGGAAACACCATATATTTT
CATSDSGHGNTIYF
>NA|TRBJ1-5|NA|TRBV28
TGTGCCAGCAGTTTTGCGGGTAGCAATCAGCCCCAGCATTTT
CASSFAGSNQPQHF
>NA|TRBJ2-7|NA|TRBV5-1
TGCGCCAGCAGCTTGGACACCTACGAGCAGTACTTC
CASSLDTYEQYF
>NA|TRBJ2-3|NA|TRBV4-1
TGCGCCAGCAGCCAAGATCCGGGAACAGATACGCAGTATTTT
CASSQDPGTDTQYF
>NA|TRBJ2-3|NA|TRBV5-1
TGCGCCAGCAGCTTGGGGCTGAGCACAGATACGCAGTATTTT
CASSLGLSTDTQYF
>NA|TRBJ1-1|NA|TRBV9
TGTGCCAGCAGCGTACGTTCAGAGCGGGGGGTAGCTTTCTTT
CASSVRSERGVAFF
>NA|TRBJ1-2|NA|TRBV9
TGTGCCAGCAGCGTAGTCTCCGAGGGGGGTGGCTACACCTTC
CASSVVSEGGGYTF
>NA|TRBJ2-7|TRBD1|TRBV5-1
TGCGCCAGCAGCCCAGGACAGGGTCAGGTCGAGCAGTACTTC
CASSPGQGQVEQYF
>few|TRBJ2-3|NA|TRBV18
TGTGCCAGCTCACAGACCCCGGCGACAGATACGCAGTATTTT
CASSQTPATDTQYF
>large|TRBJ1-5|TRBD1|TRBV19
TGTGCCAGTAGTATCCAGGGGGCCGTTCAGCCCCAGCATTTT
CASSIQGAVQPQHF
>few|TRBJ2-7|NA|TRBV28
TGTGCCAGCAGTCAAAACTACGAGCAGTACTTC
CASSQNYEQYF
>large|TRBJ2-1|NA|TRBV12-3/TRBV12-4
TGTGCCAGCAGTTATAGCAATGAGCAGTTCTTC
CASSYSNEQFF
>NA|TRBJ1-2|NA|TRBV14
TGTGCCAGCAGCCCCGGGGGTCCTTATGGCTACACCTTC
CASSPGGPYGYTF
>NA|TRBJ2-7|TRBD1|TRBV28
TGTGCCAGCCGTTCCGAGACAGGGCTCTCCTACGAGCAGTACTTC
CASRSETGLSYEQYF
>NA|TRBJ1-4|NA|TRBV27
TGTGCCAGCAGTTCAGGGTTTCTGGGGAATGAAAAACTGTTTTTT
CASSSGFLGNEKLFF
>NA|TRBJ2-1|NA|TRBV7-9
TGTGCCAGCAGCTTAAGGGGACAAGGAGAGCAGTTCTTC
CASSLRGQGEQFF
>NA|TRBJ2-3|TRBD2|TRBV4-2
TGTGCCAGCAGCCCCGGGACTAGCGGGGGAGGAGATACGCAGTATTTT
CASSPGTSGGGDTQYF
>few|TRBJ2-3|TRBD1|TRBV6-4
TGTGCCAGCAGTGACTCGACAGGGCCAGATACGCAGTATTTT
CASSDSTGPDTQYF
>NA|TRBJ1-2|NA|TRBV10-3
TGTGCCATCAGTGAGTACGGTCAGGGCATTTCCAATGGCTACACCTTC
CAISEYGQGISNGYTF